The present T cell receptor beta chain was sequenced within a study of vaccination and CD4 T cells after COVID-19. Study-wide results and limits: Early post-infection timepoints were missing, and relatively few convalescent patients were studied.

Concerning this clonotype: Its antigen remains unknown.

Specified treatment: approximately nine-day PBMC culture with coronavirus spike peptide pools or control peptides (ViraFEST assay). Sequenced with the Oncomine TCR Beta short-read assay was DNA taken from cultured CD4+ T cells. Genomic DNA was extracted from cultured CD4+ T cells. TCRdb independently ran MiXCR on the PCR reads; one entry per CDR3 protein. The data contain 10,000 to 15,000 distinct CDR3 sequences, roughly 50% of them singletons. Per germline, CDR1 SGHTA and CDR2 FQGNSA. J was trimmed by 5 bases and V by 5 bases; bases with no gene match: 10. The CDR3 length is 15 residues. Sequencing was carried out using CD4+ T cells from blood, cultured in vitro. V gene TRBV7-2 combines with J gene TRBJ2-5, with TRBD2 identical over 8 bases. This clonotype originated in a human donor who had recovered from COVID-19. The CDR3 loop reads CASSQAGAIGETQYF. The CDR3 bases are TGTGCCAGCAGCCAAGCGGGAGCCATAGGGGAGACCCAGTACTTC.